This TCR beta chain was recovered during a study of shared clonotypes between healthy human individuals. Study-level background: Participating donors consisted of a couple of women and a few men aged 18 to 49.

As to this clone: Its antigen is not known. Other DNA sequences from this sample encode an identical CDR3 as well.

Assay used: immunoSEQ multiplex PCR; TCRdb lists only in-frame clones, some missing. The repertoire holds some 380,000 clones, with around 96% as singletons. The study's findings and limits: Memory subsets generally showed smaller estimated richness than naive subsets did.

Input material: memory CD8+ T cells sorted from blood. Subset given: CD45RO+ cells pooled with CCR7-negative TemRA cells. The sequence was obtained from a man aged 25 to 40 in good health.

CDR3 in amino acids: CASTTGTDTQYF. The CDR3 region has the DNA TGTGCCAGCACCACCGGGACAGATACGCAGTATTTT. The J gene is TRBJ2-3, the V gene TRBV5-4; D is undetermined. The CDR3 is 12 residues long. Trimming took 6 bases from V and 3 from J, leaving 8 bases between them. CDR1 and CDR2 from the germline V gene are SGHNT and YYREEE (reference sequence). Full variable domain (rest looked up from reference TRBV5-4 and TRBJ2-3): ETGVTQSPTHLIKTRGQQVTLRCSSQSGHNTVSWYQQALGQGPQFIFQYYREEENGRGNFPPRFSGLQFPNYSSELNVNALELDDSALYLCASTTGTDTQYFGPGTRLTVL.